This entry concerns a single TCR beta chain. Assay: immunoSEQ multiplex PCR; the TCRdb copy retains only in-frame clones and omits some. The sample records approximately 300,000 clones, about 80% being singletons. The sample comes from a study of cytotoxic CD8 clonotypes in ibrutinib-treated CLL. Study overall: Included were 11 to 12 relapsed/refractory and about 15 treatment-naive patients, of whom 17 to 18 were IGHV unmutated. It was after a median approximately twelve months of treatment, range 6 to 36, that response samples were taken.

Germline lookup yields CDR1 SGHRS and CDR2 YFSETQ. V lost 0 bases and J 0 bases, leaving 13 bases between the germline ends. The CDR3 sequence is 16 residues long. Sample: PBMCs, taken before ibrutinib treatment. The chain is built from TRBV5-1 and TRBJ2-7, with a tentative D call TRBD1 (6 bases). The clonotype originates from a human donor with chronic lymphocytic leukemia. CDR3 nucleotide sequence: TGCGCCAGCAGCTTGGGAACAGGGTCCAGCTCCTACGAGCAGTACTTC. The encoded protein is CASSLGTGSSSYEQYF. The whole variable domain, filled in from reference TRBV5-1 and TRBJ2-7, reads KAGVTQTPRYLIKTRGQQVTLSCSPISGHRSVSWYQQTPGQGLQFLFEYFSETQRNKGNFPGRFSGRQFSNSRSEMNVSTLELGDSALYLCASSLGTGSSSYEQYFGPGTRLTVT.